What follows describes a single T cell receptor (beta chain). The antigen is unknown. Sorting produced populations that all topped 95% purity. These data originate in a study of beta chain features in type 1 diabetes. Germline V lookup: CDR1 SGHDN, CDR2 FVKESK. V was pared by 1 base and J by 8 bases, with 11 bases between. The CDR3 consists of 14 residues. Expressed TCRB transcripts got sequenced, as all isolated RNA was reverse transcribed. Profiled with immunoSEQ multiplex PCR; TCRdb holds only in-frame clones, not every one. Among some 180,000 clones listed, about an eighth were seen once. Study conclusions and caveats: Because the template was cDNA, high-expressing cells might be over-represented. Naive, central memory and Treg TCRB repertoires appeared more alike in patients than in healthy donors. Still unanswered here is whether HLA type influences TCRB rearrangement.

The J gene is TRBJ1-4, the V gene TRBV14, with D perhaps TRBD1 (6 bases). This clonotype originated in a woman younger than 30 in good health. Sequenced: central memory CD4+ T cells from blood. CDR3 residues: CASSQVNQGEKLFF. CDR3 bases: TGTGCCAGCAGCCAAGTCAACCAGGGGGAAAAACTGTTTTTT.